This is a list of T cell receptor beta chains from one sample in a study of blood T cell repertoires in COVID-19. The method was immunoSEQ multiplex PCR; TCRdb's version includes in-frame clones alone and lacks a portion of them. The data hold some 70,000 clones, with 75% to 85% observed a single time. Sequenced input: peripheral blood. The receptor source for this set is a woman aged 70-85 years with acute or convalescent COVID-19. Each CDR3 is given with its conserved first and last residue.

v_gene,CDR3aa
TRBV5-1,CASSLAGTEYNEQFF
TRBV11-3,CASSLVAGPQETQYF
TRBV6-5,CASEGTGRGGGYTF
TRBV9,CASSPNPGGVPDTQYF
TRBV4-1,CASSQGPDTQYF
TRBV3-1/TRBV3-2,CASSQDSLSYNEQFF
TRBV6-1,CASSESGGGNTIYF
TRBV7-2,CASSNRQGGPQHF
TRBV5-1,CASSLARDRTNEQFF
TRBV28,CASSRLAGAFNEQFF
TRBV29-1,CSVDPSGRVGETQYF
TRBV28,CASSLGSRKNTEAFF
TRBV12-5,CASGLPLGEGGSYGYTF
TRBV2,CASSDNRGRGDGYTF
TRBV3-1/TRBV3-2,CASSPGRGYSTGELFF
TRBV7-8,CASSLARTGSGNTIYF
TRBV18,CASSPRGTGLSPLHF
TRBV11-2,CASSRRPRGQKIEQFF